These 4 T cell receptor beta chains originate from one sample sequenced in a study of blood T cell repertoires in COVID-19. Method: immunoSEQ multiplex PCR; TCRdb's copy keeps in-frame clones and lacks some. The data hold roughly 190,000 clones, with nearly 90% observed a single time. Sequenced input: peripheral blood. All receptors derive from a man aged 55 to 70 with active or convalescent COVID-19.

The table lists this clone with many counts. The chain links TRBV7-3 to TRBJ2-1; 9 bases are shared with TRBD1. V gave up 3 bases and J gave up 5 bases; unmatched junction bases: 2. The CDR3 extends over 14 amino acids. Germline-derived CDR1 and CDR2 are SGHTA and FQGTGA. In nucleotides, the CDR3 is TGTGCCAGCAGCTTCGGACAGGGGAACAATGAGCAGTTCTTC. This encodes CASSFGQGNNEQFF. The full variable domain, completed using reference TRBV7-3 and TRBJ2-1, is GAGVSQTPSNKVTEKGKYVELRCDPISGHTALYWYRQSLGQGPEFLIYFQGTGAADDSGLPNDRFFAVRPEGSVSTLKIQRTERGDSAVYLCASSFGQGNNEQFFGPGTRLTVL.

This chain's CDR3 is CASSVGFSGGLGTQYF. The CDR3 DNA follows: TGTGCCAGCAGCGTAGGTTTTAGCGGAGGTCTAGGTACGCAGTATTTT. The chain has TRBV9 and TRBJ2-3; perhaps TRBD2 as D (6 bases). This CDR3 has 16 amino acids. CDR1 is SGDLS and CDR2 is YYNGEE in the germline V gene. Trimming left V 0 bases short and J 8 bases short, with 19 bases between.

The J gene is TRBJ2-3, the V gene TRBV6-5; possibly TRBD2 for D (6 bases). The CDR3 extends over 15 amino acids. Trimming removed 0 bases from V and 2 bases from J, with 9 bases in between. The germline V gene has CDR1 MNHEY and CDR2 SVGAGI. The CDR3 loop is CASSYSGEDTDTQYF. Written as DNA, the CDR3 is TGTGCCAGCAGTTACTCAGGGGAGGACACAGATACGCAGTATTTT.

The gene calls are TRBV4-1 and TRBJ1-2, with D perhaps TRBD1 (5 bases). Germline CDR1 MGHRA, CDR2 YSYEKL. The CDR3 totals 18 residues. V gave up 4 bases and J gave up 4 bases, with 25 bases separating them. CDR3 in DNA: TGCGCCAGCAGCCCAGCCTGGGGCAATTCGGCTTGGGGCTATGGCTACACCTTC. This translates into CASSPAWGNSAWGYGYTF.